What follows are 9 T cell receptor beta chains derived from one specimen sequenced in a study of spatial heterogeneity in lung cancer. These TCRs are of unknown antigen specificity. As to time point: sample taken at primary tumor resection. Regarding the study as a whole: Tumor mutation counts were tracked by expanded intratumoral alpha and beta TCR counts.

TCRdb processed the 5' RACE reads anew with MiXCR; each CDR3 protein has one entry. The sample has 4,000 to 5,000 distinct CDR3 sequences, around 12% seen once. Sequenced material: lung tumor tissue, taken at surgery. Receptors were obtained from a male donor with early-stage non-small cell lung cancer.

By frequency in the sample, this clonotype is medium-sized. As an off-target read in a library built for alpha chains, this beta chain has a frequency of little significance. This chain uses TRBV24-1 with TRBJ1-1, with TRBD1 matching over 9 bases. Germline-derived CDR1 and CDR2 are KGHDR and SFDVKD. The CDR3 sequence is 15 residues long. V dropped 6 bases and J dropped 5; count of bases not matched to a gene: 9. CDR3 residues: CATSPGTGSGTEAFF. The CDR3 region has the DNA TGTGCCACCAGTCCCGGGACAGGGTCTGGAACTGAAGCTTTCTTT.

A note on this clonotype: This beta chain turned up in a library designed for alpha chains; as an off-target read, its abundance says little. The V gene is TRBV29-1, the J gene TRBJ2-7; the match to TRBD1 covers 8 bases. CDR3 size: 12 residues. Trimming at V came to 6 bases and at J to 5 bases, leaving 6 bases not matched to a gene. Germline assignment: CDR1 SQVTM and CDR2 ANQGSEA. The CDR3 loop is CSVGDRGHEQYF. In DNA, the CDR3 is TGCAGCGTCGGCGACAGGGGCCACGAGCAGTACTTC.

At least ten counts were recorded for this clonotype. In a library made to pick up alpha chains, this beta chain is a stray read with a size that means little. The rearrangement links TRBV4-2 to TRBJ1-1, with a weak D call TRBD1 (6 bases). This CDR3 comprises 11 residues. Germline V gene lookup returns CDR1 LGHNA and CDR2 YNFKEQ. V lost 2 bases to trimming and J lost 11 bases, with 9 bases between them. CDR3 nucleotides: TGTGCCAGCAGCCAAAACAGGGCGGCTTTCTTT. Translation gives CASSQNRAAFF.

By frequency in the sample, this clonotype is large. This beta chain is off target for a library built for alpha chains, so its abundance means little. The chain has TRBV25-1 and TRBJ2-2, with D hard to call. V was cut by 2 bases and J by 7 bases, with 5 bases left in between. CDR1 and CDR2 from the germline V gene are MGHDK and SYGVNS. The CDR3 runs 12 residues. CDR3 amino acids: CASSEVFGELFF. CDR3 in DNA: TGTGCCAGCAGTGAAGTTTTCGGGGAGCTGTTTTTT.

At least ten counts were recorded for this clonotype. Within a library made for alpha chains, this beta chain is off target, and its count is uninformative. This chain connects TRBV7-9 to TRBJ1-3; D remains ambiguous. The germline V and J ends were trimmed by 3 bases and 5 bases, with 14 bases remaining between them. This CDR3 has 15 residues. Germline V gene data show CDR1 as SEHNR and CDR2 as FQNEAQ (reference sequence). CDR3 nucleotide sequence: TGTGCCAGCAGCTTCGGCATCAAAACGAGAAACACCATATATTTT. It codes for CASSFGIKTRNTIYF.

The table lists this clonotype with many counts. The library was built for alpha chains, so this beta chain is an off-target read and its size means little. The gene calls are TRBV27 and TRBJ2-7, with 12 bases aligning to TRBD1. Trimming removed 3 bases from V and 4 bases from J; junction bases left unmatched: 7. CDR1 and CDR2 (germline): MNHEY, SMNVEV (reference sequence). The CDR3 runs 16 residues. The CDR3 DNA reads TGTGCCAGCAGTTTTGAAGGGACAGGGGGCATTTACGAGCAGTACTTC. Translated, it gives CASSFEGTGGIYEQYF.

Many counts were recorded for this clonotype. As an off-target read in a library built for alpha chains, this beta chain has a frequency of little significance. This chain joins TRBV15 and TRBJ2-7; D may be TRBD1 (5 bases). Germline V gene lookup returns CDR1 LNHNV and CDR2 YYDKDF (reference sequence). This CDR3 is built from 17 residues. V was shortened by 3 bases and J by 6 bases, with 24 bases between the two germline ends. The CDR3 protein is CATSSRPQGSRAREQYF. CDR3 DNA: TGTGCCACCAGCAGTCGCCCCCAGGGTTCAAGGGCCCGCGAGCAGTACTTC.

This clonotype is categorized as medium-sized. This beta chain appears as a stray read in a library generated for alpha chains; its size is not informative. V is TRBV7-2 and J is TRBJ2-1; the D call may be TRBD1 or TRBD2 (5 bases each). The CDR3 consists of 12 residues. Germline CDR1 reads SGHTA; CDR2 reads FQGNSA. The V end lost 1 base, the J end lost 8 bases, and 6 bases lay between the germline ends. CDR3 loop: CASSLGGYEQFF. CDR3 nucleotides: TGTGCCAGCAGCTTAGGGGGGTATGAGCAGTTCTTC. The full variable domain, its missing parts supplied by reference TRBV7-2 and TRBJ2-1, is GAGVSQSPSNKVTEKGKDVELRCDPISGHTALYWYRQSLGQGLEFLIYFQGNSAPDKSGLPSDRFSAERTGGSVSTLTIQRTQQEDSAVYLCASSLGGYEQFFGPGTRLTVL.

There are a few counts of this clonotype. Because the library targeted alpha chains, this beta chain is an off-target read whose size means little. J is TRBJ2-6 and V is TRBV28; D is ambiguous. Germline CDR1 MDHEN, CDR2 SYDVKM. The CDR3 is made up of 15 amino acids. Trimming removed 8 bases at V and 4 bases at J, with 15 bases between. CDR3 DNA: TGTGCCAGCTATCCAGGTGTCCCCGGGGCCAACGTCCTGACTTTC. As protein: CASYPGVPGANVLTF.